This T cell receptor beta chain was identified during a study of T cells in Graves' hyperthyroidism and ophthalmopathy (dated by TCRdb to about 2019). Concerning the study at large: Peripheral blood samples were taken at initial diagnosis, before any treatment was given. TCR V-J signatures able to tell the groups apart were searched for in a discovery cohort of approximately 95 patients, of whom around 42 had Graves' ophthalmopathy and about 55 had stable Graves' hyperthyroidism. Prospective prediction of ophthalmopathy was tested in an independent validation cohort consisting of some 20 hyperthyroidism patients and over 15 patients who later progressed to ophthalmopathy. The 85 to 100 discovery patients were divided at random into training and test sets in a 7:3 ratio. The study also compared thyroid tissue and blood T-cell repertoires from a handful of Graves' hyperthyroidism patients. Once sampling was done, hyperthyroidism patients were given methimazole at a starting dose of 30 mg daily, whereas ophthalmopathy patients were given high-dose intravenous methylprednisolone. The paper reports TCR Vbeta CDR3 sequencing of over 120 peripheral blood samples: 40 or so ophthalmopathy, around 80 hyperthyroidism and approximately 17 progressor patients.

The paper as a whole reports these results and caveats: No statistical method was used to fix the sample size in advance, and group allocation was not hidden from the investigators. Most expanded thyroid clonotypes (frequency above 0.001) were also detected in blood, suggesting blood repertoires may reflect thyroid immune responses. A model built on a 13 V-J signature distinguished ophthalmopathy from stable hyperthyroidism, reaching about 88% sensitivity and approximately 83% specificity in cross-validation and 80%/75% in testing. In validation, the model predicted progression to ophthalmopathy with over 60% sensitivity and roughly 75% specificity, a median of about 6 months before onset.

Ophthalmopathy patients had moderately to severely active disease, with a Clinical Activity Score of 3 or more, a NOSPECS grade of 4 or more, and a disease duration of less than 3 months. Exclusion was applied to patients with uncontrolled infections, other autoimmune diseases, pregnancy or lactation. Diagnoses were based on clinical symptoms, serum thyroxine and TRAb, thyroid ultrasound and orbital computed tomography. PBMCs were separated from about 10 ml of fresh peripheral blood using Ficoll-Paque density gradient centrifugation. Total RNA was extracted with Trizol reagent, and quality was checked on an Agilent 2100 Bioanalyzer. The TCR beta CDR3 regions were amplified from the RNA transcripts. The first round of RT-PCR for the TCR CDR3 was performed with the HTBI primer set and the Qiagen OneStep RT-PCR kit. A second multiplex PCR round built the libraries, followed by size selection and purification. Libraries were sequenced paired-end with 100 bp reads on an Illumina HiSeq2000. The source study handled its data this way. Raw data were processed with SOAPnuke, discarding reads with adapters, uncalled bases, mean Phred below 15, or no exact constant-primer or identifier match. High-quality paired reads were merged using COPE v1.2.5, and each unique nucleotide sequence was defined as a clonotype. MiTCR v1.1 was used to align clonotypes to the IMGT TRBV, TRBD and TRBJ reference segments. The analysis included only V-J combinations with a frequency above 0.0001, which together covered roughly 99% of the repertoires. A TCS score was defined as the ratio between F50 (clonal expansion) and ExV (chaos), using BLOSUM62-based TCRdist between CDR3 peptides within each V-J. Welch's t-statistics and random forest reduced 450 to 600 V-J features to 13, which were used in a naive Bayes classifier (R e1071). Clones were called with MiXCR by TCRdb after fastp trimmed the public reads at Q25, and only in-frame beta chains were retained. Every CDR3 protein is listed once, alongside the most common genes and DNA of its rows. TCRdb's processing, not the study's, gives the V and J calls here. A total of 300,000 to 450,000 distinct CDR3 sequences appear in this sample, about 15% of them only once. Less than 20% of the sample rests with the top ten.

At least ten counts were recorded for this clonotype. The specificity of this receptor is unknown. No base-level quality is on record; no much larger clone is a single base apart. The germline V gene provides CDR1 SNHLY and CDR2 FYNNEI. The CDR3 has 13 amino acids, counting the end cysteine and phenylalanine. Only the CDR3 portion is preserved as DNA: 39 bases, with reading frame beginning at the first base. Trimming takes 6 bases off V and 4 bases off J; junction bases not matched to a gene: 5. The sequence derives from a woman in her twenties or thirties with Graves' ophthalmopathy. The receptor chain draws on TRBV2 and TRBJ1-2; 7 central nucleotides agree with TRBD1. The sequenced sample consisted of blood. The nucleotide sequence is given as TGTGCCAGCAGGGCAGGGGGGGTCTATGGCTACACCTTC. This yields the protein CASRAGGVYGYTF. The full variable domain, completed from the reference TRBV2 and TRBJ1-2 proteins outside the CDR3, reads EPEVTQTPSHQVTQMGQEVILRCVPISNHLYFYWYRQILGQKVEFLVSFYNNEISEKSEIFDDQFSVERPDGSNFTLKIRSTKLEDSAMYFCASRAGGVYGYTFGSGTRLTVV.